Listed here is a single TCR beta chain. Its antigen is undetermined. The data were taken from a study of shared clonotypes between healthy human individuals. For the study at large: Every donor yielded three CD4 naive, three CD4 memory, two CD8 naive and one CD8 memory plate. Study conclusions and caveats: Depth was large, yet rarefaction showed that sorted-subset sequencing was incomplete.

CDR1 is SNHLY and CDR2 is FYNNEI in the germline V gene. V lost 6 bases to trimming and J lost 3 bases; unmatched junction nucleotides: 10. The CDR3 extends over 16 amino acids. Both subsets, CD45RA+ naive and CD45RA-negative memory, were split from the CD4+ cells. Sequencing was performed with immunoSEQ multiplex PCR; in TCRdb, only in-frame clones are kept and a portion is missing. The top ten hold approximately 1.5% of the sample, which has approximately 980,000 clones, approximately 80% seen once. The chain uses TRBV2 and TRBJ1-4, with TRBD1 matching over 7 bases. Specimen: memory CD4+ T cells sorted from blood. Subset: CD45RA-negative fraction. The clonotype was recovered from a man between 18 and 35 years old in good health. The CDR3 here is CASRTGETVSNEKLFF. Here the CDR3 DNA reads TGTGCCAGCAGAACAGGGGAAACGGTATCTAATGAAAAACTGTTTTTT. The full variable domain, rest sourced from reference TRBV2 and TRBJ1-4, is EPEVTQTPSHQVTQMGQEVILRCVPISNHLYFYWYRQILGQKVEFLVSFYNNEISEKSEIFDDQFSVERPDGSNFTLKIRSTKLEDSAMYFCASRTGETVSNEKLFFGSGTQLSVL.